Listed here are 31 T cell receptor beta chains from one sample, sequenced in a study of OX40 agonist ivuxolimab in advanced cancers. Assay used: immunoSEQ multiplex PCR; TCRdb lists only in-frame clones, some missing. This sample has around 62,000 clones, with 70% to 90% found just once. The sequenced sample was CD4+ or CD8+ T cells sorted from blood, obtained in a trial of the OX40 agonist ivuxolimab. These receptor sequences come from an adult with an advanced solid tumor such as melanoma, head and neck, liver or kidney cancer.

This chain uses TRBV15 with TRBJ2-3, with TRBD2 as a possible D gene (5 bases). Trimming took off 1 base at V and 3 bases at J, with 14 bases between the two ends. Per the germline V gene, CDR1 is LNHNV and CDR2 is YYDKDF (reference sequence). The CDR3 has 16 amino acids. The CDR3, as DNA: TGTGCCACCAGCAGAGGTACGGAGGCGGTGACAGATACGCAGTATTTT. Translated, it gives CATSRGTEAVTDTQYF.

The chain carries TRBV6-5 and TRBJ2-4; the D is unclear. Germline lookup yields CDR1 MNHEY and CDR2 SVGAGI. The CDR3 totals 15 residues. V lost 7 bases to trimming and J lost 1 base, with 14 bases between them. The CDR3: CASNPGSAAKNIQYF. In DNA form, the CDR3 reads TGTGCCAGCAATCCAGGATCCGCGGCCAAAAACATTCAGTACTTC.

This chain uses TRBV7-2 with TRBJ2-1; 8 bases are shared with TRBD2. Germline CDR1 reads SGHTA; CDR2 reads FQGNSA. The CDR3 length is 14 residues. Unmatched junction bases numbered 3, after V lost 2 bases and J lost 6 bases. The CDR3 region is CASSLFLAGNEQFF. CDR3 DNA sequence: TGTGCCAGCAGCTTATTTCTAGCGGGCAATGAGCAGTTCTTC.

This chain links TRBV7-9 with TRBJ1-5; TRBD1 aligns across 10 bases. V shed 2 bases, J shed 11 bases, and the junction held 3 bases outside the gene matches. CDR1 is SEHNR, CDR2 FQNEAQ, per germline (reference sequence). The CDR3 loop spans 13 amino acids. CDR3 in DNA: TGTGCCAGCAGCTTACAGGACAGGGGGACCCAGCATTTT. As protein: CASSLQDRGTQHF.

The chain has TRBV2 and TRBJ1-2; perhaps TRBD1 as D (5 bases). The germline gives CDR1 SNHLY, CDR2 FYNNEI. There are 13 residues in the CDR3. V was pared by 4 bases and J by 4 bases, with 10 bases between. The CDR3 spells CASSGSQVYGYTF. The CDR3 coding sequence is TGTGCCAGCAGTGGGTCACAGGTCTATGGCTACACCTTC.

The CDR3 DNA reads as TGTGCCAGCAATAATCAGGGGGAATGGACTGAAGCTTTCTTT. Its protein is CASNNQGEWTEAFF. The J gene is TRBJ1-1, the V gene TRBV5-4, with 7 nucleotides matching TRBD1. The CDR3 loop spans 14 amino acids. Germline lookup yields CDR1 SGHNT and CDR2 YYREEE (reference sequence). V shed 6 bases and J 5 bases; nucleotides not matched to a gene: 10. The full variable domain, in which reference TRBV5-4 and TRBJ1-1 provide the parts outside the CDR3, is ETGVTQSPTHLIKTRGQQVTLRCSSQSGHNTVSWYQQALGQGPQFIFQYYREEENGRGNFPPRFSGLQFPNYSSELNVNALELDDSALYLCASNNQGEWTEAFFGQGTRLTVV.

A single count supports this clone. This rearrangement joins TRBV4-2 to TRBJ2-1; D remains unclear. The V gene's germline CDR1 is LGHNA and CDR2 YNFKEQ. The CDR3 has 15 amino acids. Trimming took off 0 bases at V and 2 bases at J, with 8 bases between the two ends. CDR3 sequence (DNA): TGTGCCAGCAGCCAAGATCTGTCTACCTACAATGAGCAGTTCTTC. It specifies CASSQDLSTYNEQFF.

The rearrangement links TRBV28 to TRBJ2-1, with 7 bases identical to TRBD2. The V segment lost 2 bases and the J segment 12 bases; nucleotides outside the gene matches: 10. Germline V gene lookup returns CDR1 MDHEN and CDR2 SYDVKM. There are 14 residues in the CDR3. As DNA, the CDR3 is TGTGCCAGCAGTTTAGGCGGGAGCTACCTGGGGCAGTTCTTC. Protein product: CASSLGGSYLGQFF. The variable domain in full, with the rest retrieved from reference TRBV28 and TRBJ2-1, is DVKVTQSSRYLVKRTGEKVFLECVQDMDHENMFWYRQDPGLGLRLIYFSYDVKMKEKGDIPEGYSVSREKKERFSLILESASTNQTSMYLCASSLGGSYLGQFFGPGTRLTVL.

The chain employs TRBV28 and TRBJ1-1; D perhaps matches TRBD1 (6 bases). CDR1 is MDHEN, CDR2 SYDVKM, per germline. The CDR3 length is 15 residues. V was trimmed by 1 base and J by 1 base, leaving 10 bases between them. The CDR3 bases are TGTGCCAGCAGTTTATTCTCGACAGGGAACACTGAAGCTTTCTTT. As protein: CASSLFSTGNTEAFF.

This chain uses TRBV19 with TRBJ2-2; perhaps TRBD1 as D (6 bases). The germline V gene encodes CDR1 LNHDA and CDR2 SQIVND (reference sequence). The CDR3 contains 17 residues. The germline V and J ends were trimmed by 4 bases and 7 bases, with 22 bases remaining between them. CDR3 DNA: TGTGCCAGTAGTACCGAACAGGCAGGGGATTGGGTCGGGGAGCTGTTTTTT. It codes for CASSTEQAGDWVGELFF.

This chain uses TRBV11-2 with TRBJ2-7; 9 bases line up with TRBD1. Losses at the gene ends were 5 bases for V and 7 bases for J; bases not matched to a gene: 9. This CDR3 is 14 amino acids long. The germline V gene encodes CDR1 SGHAT and CDR2 FQNNGV. For the CDR3, the DNA is TGTGCCAGCAGCCGGGGACAGGGTTTGAGAGAGCAGTACTTC. Protein product: CASSRGQGLREQYF. The full variable domain, rest sourced from reference TRBV11-2 and TRBJ2-7, is EAGVAQSPRYKIIEKRQSVAFWCNPISGHATLYWYQQILGQGPKLLIQFQNNGVVDDSQLPKDRFSAERLKGVDSTLKIQPAKLEDSAVYLCASSRGQGLREQYFGPGTRLTVT.

In its sample, this clone ranks as medium-sized. J is TRBJ1-2 and V is TRBV2; D might be TRBD1 (6 bases). The V end lost 1 base, the J end lost 2 bases, and 26 bases lay between the germline ends. Germline assignment: CDR1 SNHLY and CDR2 FYNNEI. The CDR3 consists of 20 residues. This CDR3 is CASSEGRWGANRRGNYGYTF. As DNA, the CDR3 is TGTGCCAGCAGTGAAGGACGTTGGGGGGCTAACAGAAGAGGGAACTATGGCTACACCTTC.

This clone has a single count. V is TRBV10-2 and J is TRBJ1-1; 9 bases match TRBD1. The CDR3 has 14 residues. Unmatched junction bases numbered 9, after V lost 7 bases and J lost 6 bases. Germline V CDR1 and CDR2: WSHSY, SAAADI. The CDR3 DNA reads as TGCGCCAGCACGGGTGGGACAGGGAAGGCTGAAGCTTTCTTT. It specifies CASTGGTGKAEAFF.

V gene TRBV7-2 combines with J gene TRBJ2-7; D gene ambiguous. Germline CDR1 is SGHTA and CDR2 is FQGNSA. CDR3 size: 14 residues. V was shortened by 2 bases and J by 9 bases, with 17 bases between the two germline ends. CDR3 nucleotide sequence: TGTGCCAGCAGCTTATCTACTTCGGTTGCAGGGCAGTACTTC. Translated: CASSLSTSVAGQYF.

The chain recombines TRBV11-2 with TRBJ2-7; TRBD2 might be the D (6 bases). Trimming shortened V by 4 bases and J by 4 bases, and 11 bases separated the two germline ends. Germline values: CDR1 SGHAT, CDR2 FQNNGV. This CDR3 has 13 residues. The CDR3 is CASSSGDRYEQYF. The CDR3 DNA is TGTGCCAGCAGCTCGGGAGACAGATACGAGCAGTACTTC.

The chain carries TRBV10-3 and TRBJ2-5; tentatively, D is TRBD2 (5 bases). CDR1 and CDR2 from the germline V gene are ENHRY and SYGVKD. The V end lost 2 bases, the J end lost 5 bases, and 12 bases lay between the germline ends. The CDR3 contains 14 residues. CDR3 in DNA: TGTGCCATCAGTGAGCGGGCCCAGCGGGAGACCCAGTACTTC. Residues: CAISERAQRETQYF.

This chain joins TRBV5-1 and TRBJ2-1, with TRBD2 matching 12 bases. The V gene's germline CDR1 is SGHRS and CDR2 YFSETQ. This CDR3 is 17 amino acids long. After removal of 3 bases from V and 5 bases from J, the junction contained 9 bases not matched to a gene. DNA for the CDR3: TGCGCCAGCAGCTCAAGACTAGCGGGAGAAACAAACAATGAGCAGTTCTTC. Protein: CASSSRLAGETNNEQFF.

In regard to this clone: The identical CDR3 is also encoded by other nucleotide sequences in the sample. V usage is TRBV7-2 and J usage is TRBJ2-2, with 7 bases that match TRBD1. This CDR3 spans 15 amino acids. The V gene end was trimmed by 4 bases and the J gene end by 0 bases; junction bases not matched to a gene: 2. From germline, CDR1 is SGHTA and CDR2 FQGNSA. As DNA, the CDR3 is TGTGCCAGCAGCTACGGGACAGCGAACACCGGGGAGCTGTTTTTT. Translated: CASSYGTANTGELFF.

The CDR3 coding sequence is TGTGCCATCACTCGACGGACTAGCGGGACCAATGAGCAGTTCTTC. Its translation is CAITRRTSGTNEQFF. The genes are TRBV2 and TRBJ2-1; 12 positions match TRBD2. Per the germline V gene, CDR1 is SNHLY and CDR2 is FYNNEI. Trimming at V came to 10 bases and at J to 6 bases, leaving 10 bases not matched to a gene. The CDR3 sequence is 15 residues long.

The J gene is TRBJ1-1, the V gene TRBV7-2; D gene uncertain. V lost 1 base and J 4 bases, leaving 10 bases between the germline ends. The CDR3 is made up of 14 amino acids. Germline CDR1 and CDR2: SGHTA and FQGNSA. CDR3 DNA sequence: TGTGCCAGCAGCTTAGTCATGTGGGGCACTGAAGCTTTCTTT. Protein sequence: CASSLVMWGTEAFF.

The chain links TRBV6-6 to TRBJ1-1; 8 bases align to TRBD1. The CDR3 is 16 amino acids. With V trimmed by 8 bases and J by 0 bases, 11 bases remained unmatched. Germline CDR1 reads MNHNY; CDR2 reads SVGAGI (reference sequence). CDR3 region: CASRTGQGYMNTEAFF. The DNA of the CDR3 is TGTGCCAGCCGCACTGGACAGGGATACATGAACACTGAAGCTTTCTTT.

The chain is built from TRBV7-2 and TRBJ2-5; D may be TRBD1 (5 bases). The CDR3 is 15 amino acids. The germline CDR1 and CDR2 sequences are SGHTA and FQGNSA. V was pared by 1 base and J by 5 bases, with 14 bases between. CDR3 region: CASSLGRVEKETQYF. As DNA, the CDR3 is TGTGCCAGCAGCTTAGGCAGGGTTGAGAAGGAGACCCAGTACTTC.

This chain joins TRBV11-3 and TRBJ2-2; 8 bases are shared with TRBD1. Germline CDR1 is SGHNT and CDR2 is YENEEA. This CDR3 has 15 residues. The V gene end was trimmed by 4 bases and the J gene end by 7 bases; junction bases not matched to a gene: 8. The CDR3, as DNA: TGTGCCAGCAGCTCCGCAGGGGGCATCGACGGGGAGCTGTTTTTT. It yields the protein CASSSAGGIDGELFF.

The rearrangement joins TRBV28 to TRBJ1-4; TRBD1 aligns across 10 bases. V dropped 2 bases and J dropped 8; count of bases not matched to a gene: 2. The germline CDR1 and CDR2 sequences are MDHEN and SYDVKM. The CDR3 has 14 residues. The CDR3: CASSLDRGREKLFF. CDR3 nucleotides: TGTGCCAGCAGTTTAGACAGGGGGCGCGAAAAACTGTTTTTT.

The chain recombines TRBV7-2 with TRBJ1-1; no reliable D call. With 5 bases removed from V and 0 bases from J, the gap between germline ends came to 19 bases. The CDR3 sequence is 17 residues long. CDR1 and CDR2 from the germline V gene are SGHTA and FQGNSA. The CDR3 sequence is CASSKRPTNPMNTEAFF. The CDR3 DNA follows: TGTGCCAGCAGCAAACGACCGACGAACCCCATGAACACTGAAGCTTTCTTT.

This chain connects TRBV6-5 to TRBJ2-7; weak D call: TRBD2 (6 bases). Trimming removed 11 bases from V and 2 bases from J, with 19 bases in between. CDR3 size: 14 residues. Germline CDR1 MNHEY, CDR2 SVGAGI. The CDR3 protein is CASRTGDGPYEQYF. The CDR3 DNA is TGTGCCTCGAGGACGGGGGACGGACCCTACGAGCAGTACTTC.

J is TRBJ2-3 and V is TRBV19, with D possibly TRBD2 on 6 matching bases. The CDR3 is 13 amino acids. Germline CDR1 is LNHDA and CDR2 is SQIVND (reference sequence). The germline V and J ends were trimmed by 10 bases and 2 bases, with 13 bases remaining between them. The CDR3 sequence is CATFGSYTDTQYF. The CDR3 DNA is TGTGCCACTTTCGGGAGTTACACAGATACGCAGTATTTT.

CDR3 bases: TGCGCCAGCAGCTACTCCTCTGGGGCCAACGTCCTGACTTTC. Translation gives CASSYSSGANVLTF. The chain couples TRBV5-1 to TRBJ2-6; no clear D gene. The V end was cut by 3 bases, the J end by 0 bases, with 4 bases between. CDR3 length: 14 residues. Germline assignment: CDR1 SGHRS and CDR2 YFSETQ.

This chain links TRBV19 with TRBJ2-2; no clear D. V lost 9 bases to trimming and J lost 1 base, with 15 bases between them. Germline CDR1 is LNHDA and CDR2 is SQIVND (reference sequence). The length of the CDR3 is 15 residues. The chain's CDR3 is CASRAVWQNTGELFF. The CDR3 DNA reads TGTGCCAGCAGAGCAGTATGGCAGAACACCGGGGAGCTGTTTTTT.

In DNA, the CDR3 is TGTGCCAGCAGGGGGACAGGGGTTCTCGAGCAGTACTTC. Protein sequence: CASRGTGVLEQYF. The chain is built from TRBV6-1 and TRBJ2-7, with TRBD1 identical over 10 bases. V was clipped by 6 bases and J by 6 bases; unmatched bases: 5. The CDR3 has 13 amino acids. Per germline, CDR1 MNHNS and CDR2 SASEGT.

The J gene is TRBJ2-5, the V gene TRBV5-6, with D maybe TRBD1 (6 bases). The CDR3 consists of 14 residues. Germline V gene lookup returns CDR1 SGHDT and CDR2 YYEEEE. V dropped 2 bases and J dropped 4 bases, with 12 bases sitting between them. The CDR3 here is CASSLILGAETQYF. CDR3 sequence (DNA): TGTGCCAGCAGCTTAATTTTGGGGGCAGAGACCCAGTACTTC.